These 11 T cell receptor beta chains were sequenced from one sample in a study of T cell responses to AZD1222 COVID-19 vaccine. Sequenced by immunoSEQ multiplex PCR; TCRdb stores in-frame clones only, minus some. The sample includes about 150,000 clones, 85% to 95% seen only once; the top ten take approximately 3%. The sequenced sample was peripheral blood, obtained on day 0 of MenACWY control vaccination. The origin of the receptors is an adult in good health.

J is TRBJ1-2 and V is TRBV27, with D possibly matching TRBD1 (5 bases). Per the germline V gene, CDR1 is MNHEY and CDR2 is SMNVEV (reference sequence). Trimming removed 5 bases from V and 0 bases from J, with 13 bases in between. The CDR3 is 15 residues long. Here the CDR3 reads CASSLRGGANYGYTF. In DNA form, the CDR3 reads TGTGCCAGCAGTCTAAGGGGCGGAGCTAACTATGGCTACACCTTC.

The genes are TRBV6-5 and TRBJ2-2; D gene ambiguous. This CDR3 spans 14 amino acids. Trimming removed 2 bases from V and 2 bases from J, with 6 bases in between. CDR1 and CDR2 from the germline V gene are MNHEY and SVGAGI. In DNA, the CDR3 is TGTGCCAGCAGTTACGGGGTTAACACCGGGGAGCTGTTTTTT. The encoded protein is CASSYGVNTGELFF.

This clone occurred a few times. This chain connects TRBV3-1 (or the pseudogene TRBV3-2) to TRBJ1-5; D is ambiguous. The V gene's germline CDR1 is LGHDT and CDR2 YNNKEL (reference sequence). The CDR3 contains 16 residues. With 0 bases removed from V and 1 base from J, the gap between germline ends came to 10 bases. In nucleotides, the CDR3 is TGTGCCAGCAGCCAAGATGAACAGAAAAGCAATCAGCCCCAGCATTTT. Its protein is CASSQDEQKSNQPQHF.

V gene TRBV28 combines with J gene TRBJ2-5, with D unresolved. V lost 6 bases and J lost 5, with 13 bases in between. CDR3 length: 13 amino acids. Germline loops: CDR1 MDHEN, CDR2 SYDVKM. The CDR3 nucleotides are TGTGCCAGCAGCCCGGCCGGCAGGGAGACCCAGTACTTC. Amino acid sequence: CASSPAGRETQYF.

A remark on this clone: This sample includes further DNA sequences coding for the same CDR3. The chain uses TRBV24-1 and TRBJ2-3; D gene ambiguous. Germline CDR1 and CDR2: KGHDR and SFDVKD. Between the trimmed V and J ends, which lost 1 base and 4 bases, there was a span of 2 bases. This CDR3 region has 12 residues. In DNA, the CDR3 is TGTGCCACCAGTGATTTCTCAGATACGCAGTATTTT. This encodes CATSDFSDTQYF.

The J gene is TRBJ1-5, the V gene TRBV6-5; D remains unclear. Germline V gene data show CDR1 as MNHEY and CDR2 as SVGAGI. The CDR3 contains 14 residues. V lost 6 bases to trimming and J lost 2 bases, with 11 bases between them. Written as DNA, the CDR3 is TGTGCCAGCAGCCAGATGGAAGGCAATCAGCCCCAGCATTTT. It specifies CASSQMEGNQPQHF.

The V and J genes are TRBV7-8 and TRBJ2-1; TRBD1 aligns across 8 bases. J was trimmed by 2 bases and V by 1 base; bases with no gene match: 16. Germline V gene data show CDR1 as SGHVS and CDR2 as FQNEAQ. The CDR3 runs 20 residues. The CDR3 DNA is TGTGCCAGCAGCTTAGTAGCCATGACTCTGGACAGGGAGGCCTACAATGAGCAGTTCTTC. Translation: CASSLVAMTLDREAYNEQFF.

The chain employs TRBV15 and TRBJ1-2; D remains unclear. Deletions cut 3 bases from V and 8 bases from J, with 16 bases between. The CDR3 loop spans 14 amino acids. From germline, CDR1 is LNHNV and CDR2 YYDKDF (reference sequence). CDR3 protein: CATSRGAKQGGYTF. The CDR3 DNA sequence: TGTGCCACCAGCAGGGGAGCCAAACAAGGCGGCTACACCTTC.

The chain employs TRBV12-3 or TRBV12-4 and TRBJ1-1; D remains ambiguous. V lost 6 bases to trimming and J lost 11 bases, with 19 bases between them. This CDR3 contains 13 residues. In DNA form, the CDR3 reads TGTGCCAGCAGCCCTTCCTATGGTCGTGTTGCTTTCTTT. This translates into CASSPSYGRVAFF.

This sequence joins TRBV10-3 and TRBJ1-1, with 8 positions matching TRBD1. Unmatched junction bases numbered 4, after V lost 0 bases and J lost 4 bases. Germline lookup yields CDR1 ENHRY and CDR2 SYGVKD. The CDR3 has 15 amino acids. CDR3 coding DNA: TGTGCCATCAGTGAGTCCTCGACAGGGGCCACTGAAGCTTTCTTT. It codes for CAISESSTGATEAFF.

The chain joins TRBV6-6 to TRBJ1-1; D unresolved. The germline V gene encodes CDR1 MNHNY and CDR2 SVGAGI (reference sequence). V was clipped by 6 bases and J by 0 bases, with 11 bases between them. The CDR3 covers 14 residues. CDR3 coding DNA: TGTGCCAGCAGCCCACCCGACGTGAACACTGAAGCTTTCTTT. Its translation is CASSPPDVNTEAFF.